A single T cell receptor (beta chain) is shown here with its context. The donors were in the approximately 120-subject validation cohort, distinct from the approximately 700-subject first cohort. This sample was included in a study of cytomegalovirus exposure and HLA in healthy donors. The germline V and J ends were trimmed by 3 bases and 2 bases, with 12 bases remaining between them. Germline CDR1 reads SGHNT; CDR2 reads YYREEE (reference sequence). The CDR3 contains 15 residues. Method: immunoSEQ multiplex PCR; TCRdb's copy keeps in-frame clones and lacks some. Here the sample spans some 70,000 clones, 70% to 90% being singletons.

This sequence originates from a man between 25 and 39 years old in good health and CMV-seronegative. V is TRBV5-4 and J is TRBJ1-3, with D maybe TRBD1 (6 bases). Sequencing used PBMCs. CDR3 sequence reads: CASSSYREPGNTIYF. DNA of the CDR3: TGTGCCAGCAGCTCATACAGGGAGCCTGGAAACACCATATATTTT.